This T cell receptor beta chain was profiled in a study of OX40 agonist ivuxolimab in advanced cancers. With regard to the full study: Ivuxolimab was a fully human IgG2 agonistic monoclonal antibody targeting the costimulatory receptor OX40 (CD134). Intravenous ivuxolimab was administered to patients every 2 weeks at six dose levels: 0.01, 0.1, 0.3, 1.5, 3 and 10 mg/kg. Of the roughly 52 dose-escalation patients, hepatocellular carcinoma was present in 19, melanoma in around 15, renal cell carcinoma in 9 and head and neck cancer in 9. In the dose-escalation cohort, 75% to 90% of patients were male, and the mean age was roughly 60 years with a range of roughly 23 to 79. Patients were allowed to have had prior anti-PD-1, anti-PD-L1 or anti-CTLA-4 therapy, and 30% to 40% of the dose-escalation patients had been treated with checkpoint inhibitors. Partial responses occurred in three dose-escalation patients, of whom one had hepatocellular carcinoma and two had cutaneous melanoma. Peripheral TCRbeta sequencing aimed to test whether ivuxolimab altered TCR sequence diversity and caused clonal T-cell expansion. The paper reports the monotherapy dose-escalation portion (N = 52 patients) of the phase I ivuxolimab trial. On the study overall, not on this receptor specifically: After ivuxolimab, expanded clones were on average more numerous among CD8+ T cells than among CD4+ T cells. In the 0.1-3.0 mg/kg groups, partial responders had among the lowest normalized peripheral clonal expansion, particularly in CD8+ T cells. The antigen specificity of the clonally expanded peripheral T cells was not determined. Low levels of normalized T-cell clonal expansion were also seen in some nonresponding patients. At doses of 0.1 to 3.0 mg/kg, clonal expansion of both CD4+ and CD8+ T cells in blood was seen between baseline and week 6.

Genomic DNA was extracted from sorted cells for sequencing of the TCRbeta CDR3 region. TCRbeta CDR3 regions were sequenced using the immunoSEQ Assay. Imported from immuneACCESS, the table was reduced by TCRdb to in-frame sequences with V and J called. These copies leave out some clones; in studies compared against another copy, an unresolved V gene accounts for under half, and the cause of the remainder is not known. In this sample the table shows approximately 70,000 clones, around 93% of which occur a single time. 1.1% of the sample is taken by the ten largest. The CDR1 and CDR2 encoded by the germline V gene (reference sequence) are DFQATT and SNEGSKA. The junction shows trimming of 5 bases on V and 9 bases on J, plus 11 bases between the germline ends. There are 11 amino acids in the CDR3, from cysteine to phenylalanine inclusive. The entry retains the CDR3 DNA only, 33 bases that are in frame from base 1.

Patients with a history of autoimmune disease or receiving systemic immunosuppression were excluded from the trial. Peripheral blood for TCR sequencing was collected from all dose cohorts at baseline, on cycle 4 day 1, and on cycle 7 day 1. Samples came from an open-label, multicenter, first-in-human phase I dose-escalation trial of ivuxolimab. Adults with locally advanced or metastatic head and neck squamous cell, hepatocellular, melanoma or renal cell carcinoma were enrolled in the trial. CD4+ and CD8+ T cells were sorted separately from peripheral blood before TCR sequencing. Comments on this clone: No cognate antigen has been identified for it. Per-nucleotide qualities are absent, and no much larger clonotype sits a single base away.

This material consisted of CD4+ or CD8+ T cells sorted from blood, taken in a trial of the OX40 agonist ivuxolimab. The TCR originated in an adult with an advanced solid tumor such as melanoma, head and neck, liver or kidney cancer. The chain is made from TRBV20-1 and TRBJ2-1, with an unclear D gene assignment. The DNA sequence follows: TGCAGTGCTCGCGCTCCCGGTGAGCAGTTCTTC. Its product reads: CSARAPGEQFF.